A single sample gave rise to the 9 T cell receptor beta chains below, sequenced in a study of T cell responses to AZD1222 COVID-19 vaccine. Only in-frame clones appear in the TCRdb table, and some are missing; sequencing was by immunoSEQ multiplex PCR. Of 100,000 or so clones listed, about 89% are singletons. The sample in question was peripheral blood, obtained 28 days after the second AZD1222 dose. The receptor set was obtained from an adult who received the AZD1222 COVID-19 vaccine.

The V gene is TRBV2, the J gene TRBJ1-2; D not certain. Looked up from germline, CDR1 is SNHLY and CDR2 is FYNNEI. The length of the CDR3 is 13 residues. V was clipped by 0 bases and J by 8 bases, with 10 bases between them. CDR3 residues: CASSEAGSRGYTF. DNA for the CDR3: TGTGCCAGCAGTGAAGCTGGGAGTCGGGGCTACACCTTC.

The chain links TRBV30 to TRBJ2-2; D remains ambiguous. V lost 7 bases to trimming and J lost 0 bases, with 15 bases between them. Germline CDR1 is GTSNPN and CDR2 is SVGIG (reference sequence). The CDR3 has 15 amino acids. The CDR3 region has the DNA TGTGCCTCCCATAAGGGCCCATCGAACACCGGGGAGCTGTTTTTT. Amino acid sequence: CASHKGPSNTGELFF.

V usage is TRBV6-2 or TRBV6-3 and J usage is TRBJ1-5, with D hard to call. The germline gives CDR1 MNHEY, CDR2 SVGEGT. This CDR3 has 17 residues. V was cut by 0 bases and J by 0 bases, with 12 bases left in between. The CDR3 here is CASSYSWGGYSNQPQHF. CDR3 coding DNA: TGTGCCAGCAGTTACTCGTGGGGTGGGTATAGCAATCAGCCCCAGCATTTT.

In its sample, this clone was seen once. J is TRBJ1-1 and V is TRBV29-1, with D unresolved. The CDR3 contains 12 residues. Trimming left V 5 bases short and J 1 base short, with 8 bases between. In germline, CDR1 is SQVTM, CDR2 ANQGSEA. In DNA form, the CDR3 reads TGCAGCGTTCGGGCTAAGAACACTGAAGCTTTCTTT. Translating gives CSVRAKNTEAFF.

The chain's CDR3 is CASSERNWDGYTF. The CDR3 DNA follows: TGTGCCAGCAGTGAGCGCAACTGGGATGGCTACACCTTC. The chain couples TRBV27 to TRBJ1-2; D gene uncertain. This CDR3 is 13 amino acids long. Looked up from germline, CDR1 is MNHEY and CDR2 is SMNVEV (reference sequence). V was trimmed by 5 bases and J by 6 bases, leaving 13 bases between them.

This sequence joins TRBV24-1 and TRBJ1-1, with a weak D call TRBD1 (6 bases). Germline CDR1 and CDR2: KGHDR and SFDVKD. This CDR3 comprises 14 residues. The V end was cut by 4 bases, the J end by 1 base, with 9 bases between. DNA for the CDR3: TGTGCCACCAGTGAGGGGGGACAGAACACTGAAGCTTTCTTT. It yields the protein CATSEGGQNTEAFF.

This sequence joins TRBV6-4 and TRBJ1-5; TRBD1 is a possible D gene (5 bases). CDR3 length equals 16 residues. Looked up from germline, CDR1 is MRHNA and CDR2 is SNTAGT. V was trimmed by 0 bases and J by 5 bases, leaving 14 bases between them. The CDR3 DNA follows: TGTGCCAGCAGTGACTCCTGGGGCTCTCTTGATCAGCCCCAGCATTTT. The encoded protein is CASSDSWGSLDQPQHF.

V is TRBV15 and J is TRBJ1-5; D perhaps matches TRBD1 (5 bases). There are 15 residues in the CDR3. Germline assignment: CDR1 LNHNV and CDR2 YYDKDF (reference sequence). V was trimmed by 1 base and J by 9 bases, leaving 16 bases between them. The DNA of the CDR3 is TGTGCCACCAGCAGAGCCGACGGGGGTCAACGGCCCCAGCATTTT. This encodes CATSRADGGQRPQHF.

J is TRBJ1-6 and V is TRBV7-5; TRBD1 was called by the table and not checked on the DNA. TRBV7-5 has pseudogene status. The CDR3 is 16 amino acids. The chain's CDR3 is CVRSPKGRVYNSPLHF. CDR3 nucleotides: TGTGTCAGAAGCCCAAAGGGCAGGGTCTATAATTCACCCCTCCACTTT.